The sequence of this TCR beta chain was determined in a study of blood T cells in healthy people across ages (dated by TCRdb to 2015 to 2017). About the study as a whole: In model experiments, template switching captured roughly one uniquely barcoded TCR beta cDNA molecule for every two T cells. Donors were grouped into four age groups: young (average about 15 years), middle-aged (less than 40), aged (around 60) and long-lived (less than 85). To avoid experimental bias, donors of different ages were spread randomly across the sequencing lanes. For two donors (one aged 18 to 29 and one aged 80 or older), the study analyzed two additional independent replicas of 1 million unique cDNA reads from the same blood draw. Age-related changes in TCR beta repertoire diversity were measured in the study by deep sequencing normalized with unique cDNA molecular identifiers. What the research found in general, with its limitations: There was a strong correlation between observed TCR beta diversity and the percentage of naive T cells measured by flow cytometry. Because donor CMV infection status was unknown, age-related changes in expanded clonotypes were potentially confounded. Compared with the aged group, the long-lived group had more naive CD4+ T cells, fewer expanded clones and increased TCR diversity, a pattern suggesting age selection. Conclusive comparison of naive and antigen-experienced compartments was prevented by the profiling of bulk unsorted PBMCs. As age increased, observed TCR beta diversity per million T cells dropped in a roughly linear way, and a significant reduction was already evident by age 40. Estimates of total diversity based on one million sequenced T cells were considered lower bounds and underestimates.

A word on this clonotype: Its antigen remains unidentified. No quality values exist for individual bases; no much larger clone is one base distant.

The CDR3 goes from the cysteine to the phenylalanine over 17 residues. Only the CDR3 DNA is retained, 51 bases long and in frame from the first base. The V end loses 0 bases and the J end loses 0 bases, and a stretch of 12 bases separates them. CDR1 and CDR2 are read off the germline V gene (reference sequence) as PRHDT and FYEKMQ. Donors were a few dozen systemically healthy Caucasian individuals from Russia aged 6 to 90 years. Ten milliliters of peripheral blood were drawn from each donor into EDTA-treated Vacutainer tubes. Ficoll-Paque density-gradient centrifugation was used to isolate PBMCs, with at least 6 million per sample. Total RNA, at least 5.5 micrograms per sample, was extracted from PBMCs with Trizol reagent. For every donor, an aliquot of PBMCs went through flow cytometry to measure the percentages of naive CD45RAhigh/CD27high T cells. Library construction relied on 5' RACE. Sequencing was performed on an Illumina HiSeq 2500. A second PCR of roughly 7 to 11 cycles was performed with a sample-barcoded 5' primer and a J-beta primer mix. A unique molecular identifier was introduced onto each TCR beta cDNA molecule by a template-switch 5' adaptor carrying 12 random nucleotides. Each sample yielded at least 3 million CDR3-containing paired-end reads. The Mint cDNA synthesis kit, primed by a TRBC-specific oligonucleotide, was used to synthesize first-strand cDNA from all RNA. Following uracil-DNA glycosylase treatment, all cDNA underwent a first 18-cycle PCR with the universal primers M1SS and BC2_uni_R. In the paper's pipeline: Each sample was normalized by randomly selecting 1 million high-quality reads, each carrying a distinct molecular identifier. Instead of being binned into consensus sequences, reads with shared molecular identifiers were discarded. MiTCR, with a Q25 quality threshold and the strictest error-elimination algorithm, was used for CDR3 identification, clonotype clustering and error correction. A nonparametric unseen species model with Euler transformation was used to estimate a lower bound on total TCR beta diversity. TCRdb cleaned the public reads at Q25 with fastp, built clones with MiXCR and kept in-frame beta chains. Records with the same CDR3 protein are collapsed into one entry carrying the most frequent genes and DNA. What appears here as the V and J calls and clone size reflects TCRdb's work, not the paper's. The sample table records 1 million to 1.2 million distinct CDR3 sequences; around two fifths of these occur just once. Of the sample, about an eighth is held by the ten largest clones.

Source material: blood. This TCR derives from a man younger than 35 in good health. Here the chain combines TRBV13 and TRBJ2-1, with the D call tentatively TRBD1 or TRBD2, each fitting 5 bases. At the DNA level, the sequence is TGTGCCAGCAGCTTAGGCCGAGGGACCGGCTCCTACAATGAGCAGTTCTTC. Its coded protein is CASSLGRGTGSYNEQFF.